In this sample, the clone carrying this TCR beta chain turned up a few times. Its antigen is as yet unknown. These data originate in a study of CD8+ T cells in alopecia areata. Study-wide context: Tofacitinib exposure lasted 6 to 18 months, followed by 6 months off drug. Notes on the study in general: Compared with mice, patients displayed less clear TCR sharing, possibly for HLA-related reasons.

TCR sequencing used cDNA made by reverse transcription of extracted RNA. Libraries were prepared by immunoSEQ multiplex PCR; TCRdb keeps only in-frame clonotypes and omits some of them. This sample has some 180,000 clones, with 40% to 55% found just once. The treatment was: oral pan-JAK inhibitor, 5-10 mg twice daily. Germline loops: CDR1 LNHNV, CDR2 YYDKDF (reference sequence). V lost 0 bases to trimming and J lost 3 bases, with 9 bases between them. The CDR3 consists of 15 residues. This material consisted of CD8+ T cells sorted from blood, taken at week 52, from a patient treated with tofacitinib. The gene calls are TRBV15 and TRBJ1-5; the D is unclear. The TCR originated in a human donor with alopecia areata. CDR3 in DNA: TGTGCCACCAGCAGAGATTCCACCAACAATCAGCCCCAGCATTTT. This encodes CATSRDSTNNQPQHF.